Presented here are 9 T cell receptor beta chains from one specimen sequenced in a study of blood T cells in healthy people across ages (dated by TCRdb to the mid-2010s). Library preparation used 5' RACE. Data came from an Illumina HiSeq 2500. The second PCR ran for roughly 7 to 12 cycles and used a J-beta primer mix along with a sample-barcoded 5' primer. In-frame beta chains were kept once TCRdb had trimmed the public reads at Q25 with fastp and called clones with MiXCR. One record per CDR3 amino acid sequence lists the most common genes and DNA. Across this sample there are 600,000 to 650,000 distinct CDR3 sequences, with 58% seen only once. The top ten clonotypes cover 30% to 45% of the sample. The specimen sequenced was blood. The source is a man aged 55 to 69 in good health.

V and J are TRBV2 and TRBJ2-5; 7 bases align to TRBD2. With 6 bases clipped from V and 5 bases from J, the junction kept 12 bases outside the gene matches. This CDR3 is 15 amino acids long. Germline V CDR1 and CDR2: SNHLY, FYNNEI. The CDR3 loop reads CASRSPSGGWETQYF. In DNA form, the CDR3 reads TGTGCCAGCAGATCTCCTAGCGGAGGTTGGGAGACCCAGTACTTC. Together with reference TRBV2 and TRBJ2-5, the CDR3 gives the full variable domain: EPEVTQTPSHQVTQMGQEVILRCVPISNHLYFYWYRQILGQKVEFLVSFYNNEISEKSEIFDDQFSVERPDGSNFTLKIRSTKLEDSAMYFCASRSPSGGWETQYFGPGTRLLVL.

CDR3 sequence: CASSLDRLRGSEQYF. DNA for the CDR3: TGTGCCAGCAGCTTAGACCGGCTAAGGGGTAGCGAGCAGTACTTC. This rearrangement joins TRBV7-9 to TRBJ2-7, with D possibly being TRBD1 (5 bases). V lost 1 base, J lost 6 bases, and 16 bases lay in between. The CDR3 extends over 15 amino acids. Looked up from germline, CDR1 is SEHNR and CDR2 is FQNEAQ (reference sequence). The complete variable domain, with remaining parts taken from reference TRBV7-9 and TRBJ2-7, reads DTGVSQNPRHKITKRGQNVTFRCDPISEHNRLYWYRQTLGQGPEFLTYFQNEAQLEKSRLLSDRFSAERPKGSFSTLEIQRTEQGDSAMYLCASSLDRLRGSEQYFGPGTRLTVT.

The table lists this clonotype with a few counts. J is TRBJ2-1 and V is TRBV20-1; D is possibly TRBD2 (6 bases). V lost 2 bases, J lost 7 bases, and 9 bases lay in between. Germline lookup yields CDR1 DFQATT and CDR2 SNEGSKA (reference sequence). The CDR3 totals 12 residues. CDR3 DNA sequence: TGCAGTGCTAGAATCGGGGGAAATGAGCAGTTCTTC. This gives the protein CSARIGGNEQFF.

The gene calls are TRBV4-1 and TRBJ2-7, with D hard to call. The germline V and J ends were trimmed by 0 bases and 1 base, with 10 bases remaining between them. Germline V lookup: CDR1 MGHRA, CDR2 YSYEKL. The CDR3 sequence is 15 residues long. The CDR3 sequence is CASSQDSIGSYEQYF. Here the CDR3 DNA reads TGCGCCAGCAGCCAAGACTCGATAGGTTCCTACGAGCAGTACTTC.

This clonotype was seen a handful of times. The gene calls are TRBV5-1 and TRBJ1-5; D might be TRBD1 (6 bases). This CDR3 contains 17 residues. Germline V gene lookup returns CDR1 SGHRS and CDR2 YFSETQ. Trimming left V 0 bases short and J 0 bases short, with 13 bases between. The CDR3 nucleotides read TGCGCCAGCAGCTTGGAGCCGGACAGTGCTAGCAATCAGCCCCAGCATTTT. This codes for CASSLEPDSASNQPQHF.

This chain links TRBV10-1 with TRBJ2-1; D is unclear. Germline V gives CDR1 WNHNN, CDR2 SYGVQD (reference sequence). This CDR3 is built from 16 residues. Trimming pared 2 bases from V and 6 bases from J, leaving 17 bases between. CDR3 in amino acids: CASSESSATGVNEQFF. The CDR3 coding sequence is TGCGCCAGCAGTGAGAGCTCGGCAACTGGTGTCAATGAGCAGTTCTTC.

This clonotype was detected a few times. The chain recombines TRBV7-2 with TRBJ2-7, with a tentative D call TRBD2 (5 bases). The V gene lost 0 bases and the J gene lost 0 bases, with 9 bases spanning the gap. The CDR3 runs 15 residues. Germline loops: CDR1 SGHTA, CDR2 FQGNSA. The DNA of the CDR3 is TGTGCCAGCAGCTTAGCCCCGGGGAGCTCCTACGAGCAGTACTTC. Translation: CASSLAPGSSYEQYF.

This rearrangement joins TRBV4-1 to TRBJ2-5, with 8 bases identical to TRBD1. V lost 1 base and J lost 4; bases outside the gene matches: 5. This CDR3 comprises 15 residues. Germline V gives CDR1 MGHRA, CDR2 YSYEKL. CDR3 DNA sequence: TGCGCCAGCAGCCAAGGGACAGGGTGGCGAGAGACCCAGTACTTC. It codes for CASSQGTGWRETQYF.

The chain employs TRBV6-5 and TRBJ1-6; 7 positions match TRBD1. Trimming took 6 bases from V and 10 from J; bases not matched to a gene: 9. This CDR3 has 14 amino acids. CDR1 and CDR2 (germline): MNHEY, SVGAGI. The chain's CDR3 is CASSQTGWVSPLHF. The CDR3 DNA reads TGTGCCAGCAGCCAGACAGGGTGGGTCTCACCCCTCCACTTT.